This T cell receptor (beta chain) was recorded in a study of spatial heterogeneity in lung cancer. Looking at the study overall: Consistent detection of more beta-chain than alpha-chain sequences was observed.

Study results and limitations: Tumors with more nonsynonymous mutations had more expanded intratumoral alpha and beta TCRs.

Each CDR3 protein is one row after TCRdb ran MiXCR on the 5' RACE reads. Here the sample spans over 10,000 distinct CDR3 sequences, under 7% being singletons. Germline V gene lookup returns CDR1 SEHNR and CDR2 FQNEAQ (reference sequence). The CDR3 contains 13 residues. V lost 5 bases and J 1 base, leaving 9 bases between the germline ends. This clonotype is medium-sized (0.01 to 0.1%) within its sample. As yet, its antigen is unknown. The sample's time point: sample taken at primary tumor resection. The source is a female donor with early-stage non-small cell lung cancer. The source material was lung tumor tissue, sampled at surgery. The chain couples TRBV7-9 to TRBJ2-7; TRBD1 is a possible D gene (5 bases). The CDR3 reads CASSPTASYEQYF. The CDR3 DNA follows: TGTGCCAGCAGCCCGACAGCGTCCTACGAGCAGTACTTC.